The 2 T cell receptor beta chains given below trace back to one sample, sequenced in a study of response to subunit inactivated influenza vaccine. TCRdb reprocessed the RT-PCR reads via MiXCR and lists one record per CDR3 protein. Of under 800,000 distinct CDR3 sequences in the sample, roughly 13% were seen once. Source: PBMCs from blood, taken 14 to 15 days before vaccination. Every receptor here comes from a man aged 50 or older who received an inactivated influenza vaccine.

In its sample, this clonotype was seen many times. The chain links TRBV5-1 to TRBJ2-7; a weak D match, TRBD1 (7 bases). Germline loops: CDR1 SGHRS, CDR2 YFSETQ. The CDR3 loop spans 13 amino acids. Trimming took off 5 bases at V and 2 bases at J, with 11 bases between the two ends. DNA for the CDR3: TGCGCCAGCAGTTCAGGGGGGACCTACGAGCAGTACTTC. Its protein is CASSSGGTYEQYF. The full variable domain, its missing parts supplied by reference TRBV5-1 and TRBJ2-7, is KAGVTQTPRYLIKTRGQQVTLSCSPISGHRSVSWYQQTPGQGLQFLFEYFSETQRNKGNFPGRFSGRQFSNSRSEMNVSTLELGDSALYLCASSSGGTYEQYFGPGTRLTVT.

This clonotype was observed a handful of times. The chain employs TRBV12-3 or TRBV12-4 and TRBJ2-1; TRBD2 matches 9 bases. With 7 bases clipped from V and 4 bases from J, the junction kept 17 bases outside the gene matches. The CDR3 extends over 18 amino acids. The CDR3 protein is CASKQGLAAISKYNEQFF. In nucleotides, the CDR3 is TGTGCCAGCAAACAGGGACTAGCCGCGATAAGCAAATACAATGAGCAGTTCTTC.